The 9 T cell receptor beta chains reported below all come from one sample, sequenced in a study of T cells in tuberculosis. Assay: immunoSEQ multiplex PCR; the TCRdb copy retains only in-frame clones and omits some. The data show more than 35,000 clones, about 95% seen once. The sample consisted of PBMCs. Receptors originate from a donor aged 5-35 years with latent tuberculosis or without tuberculosis infection.

The rearrangement uses TRBV5-1 and TRBJ1-1; possible D gene TRBD1, 6 bases. The V gene lost 2 bases and the J gene lost 5 bases, with 16 bases spanning the gap. CDR3 length: 15 amino acids. From germline, CDR1 is SGHRS and CDR2 YFSETQ. CDR3 DNA sequence: TGCGCCAGCAGCTTCACAGGGCTGATAGAGACTGAAGCTTTCTTT. This gives the protein CASSFTGLIETEAFF.

This chain uses TRBV28 with TRBJ2-2, with 7 nucleotides matching TRBD2. Losses at the gene ends were 3 bases for V and 3 bases for J; bases not matched to a gene: 4. Germline-derived CDR1 and CDR2 are MDHEN and SYDVKM. The CDR3 is made up of 15 amino acids. CDR3 nucleotides: TGTGCCAGCAGTTTGAGCGGGGCCGACACCGGGGAGCTGTTTTTT. Amino acid sequence: CASSLSGADTGELFF.

This clone is a singleton in its sample. Written as DNA, the CDR3 is TGTGCCAGCGCCGACTGGAGCTACGAGCAGTACTTC. Protein product: CASADWSYEQYF. The chain couples TRBV6-1 to TRBJ2-7; D unclear. Looked up from germline, CDR1 is MNHNS and CDR2 is SASEGT. This CDR3 contains 12 residues. V was trimmed by 8 bases and J by 3 bases, leaving 11 bases between them.

The CDR3 DNA reads TGTGCCAGCAGCCAAATCAGGGGGCAGGGCACCGGGGAGCTGTTTTTT. Translated: CASSQIRGQGTGELFF. The chain recombines TRBV11-2 with TRBJ2-2, with TRBD1 identical over 8 bases. With 5 bases clipped from V and 4 bases from J, the junction kept 9 bases outside the gene matches. This CDR3 has 16 residues. Germline lookup yields CDR1 SGHAT and CDR2 FQNNGV. Filled out from reference TRBV11-2 and TRBJ2-2, the complete variable domain reads EAGVAQSPRYKIIEKRQSVAFWCNPISGHATLYWYQQILGQGPKLLIQFQNNGVVDDSQLPKDRFSAERLKGVDSTLKIQPAKLEDSAVYLCASSQIRGQGTGELFFGEGSRLTVL.

This chain connects TRBV19 to TRBJ1-1; D ambiguous. Trimming cost V 7 bases and J 0 bases, with 9 bases left between them. Germline V gives CDR1 LNHDA, CDR2 SQIVND (reference sequence). The CDR3 has 13 amino acids. The CDR3 loop reads CASTALLNTEAFF. CDR3 coding DNA: TGTGCCAGTACGGCACTACTGAACACTGAAGCTTTCTTT.

The CDR3, as DNA: TGCGCCAGCAGTCCGCAATGTAAGACAGGGGATGAAAAACTGTTTTTT. Protein: CASSPQCKTGDEKLFF. This sequence joins TRBV23-1 and TRBJ1-4; 8 positions agree with TRBD1. TRBV23-1 belongs to the ORF category, with a function that is uncertain. Trimming cost V 4 bases and J 6 bases; bases outside gene matches: 10. This CDR3 is 16 amino acids long.

This chain links TRBV10-2 with TRBJ2-3; D is perhaps TRBD2 (6 bases). The CDR3 runs 13 residues. Germline CDR1 reads WSHSY; CDR2 reads SAAADI. The V gene lost 6 bases and the J gene lost 0 bases, with 7 bases spanning the gap. The chain's CDR3 is CASRGGSTDTQYF. CDR3 in DNA: TGCGCCAGCAGGGGAGGTAGCACAGATACGCAGTATTTT.

The chain uses TRBV5-6 and TRBJ1-4; D is uncertain. This CDR3 spans 14 amino acids. Deletions cut 4 bases from V and 0 bases from J, with 7 bases between. From germline, CDR1 is SGHDT and CDR2 YYEEEE. CDR3 loop: CASSPGTTNEKLFF. CDR3 in DNA: TGTGCCAGCAGCCCCGGGACAACTAATGAAAAACTGTTTTTT.

The rearrangement links TRBV10-2 to TRBJ2-6; 7 bases agree with TRBD1. Losses at the gene ends were 2 bases for V and 1 base for J; bases not matched to a gene: 2. Germline values: CDR1 WSHSY, CDR2 SAAADI. This CDR3 has 16 amino acids. This CDR3 reads CASSEGTVSGANVLTF. The CDR3 DNA is TGCGCCAGCAGTGAGGGGACAGTGTCTGGGGCCAACGTCCTGACTTTC.